This TCR beta chain was recorded in a study of OX40 agonist ivuxolimab in advanced cancers. Study at large: Given to patients was ivuxolimab, an agonistic anti-OX40 (CD134) antibody. Study-level results: At 0.1 to 3.0 mg/kg, CD4+ and CD8+ blood T cells expanded clonally by week 6.

This CDR3 comprises 15 residues. V dropped 1 base and J dropped 7; count of bases not matched to a gene: 9. Germline-derived CDR1 and CDR2 are MGHRA and YSYEKL. Some clones are missing from TCRdb's copy, which holds only in-frame ones; the method was immunoSEQ multiplex PCR. The sample yields approximately 49,000 clones, about 81% seen once. Excluded were patients having autoimmune disease history or systemic immunosuppression. Regarding this clone: What it recognizes is unknown.

The sequence was obtained from an adult with an advanced solid tumor such as melanoma, head and neck, liver or kidney cancer. This sample comprised CD4+ or CD8+ T cells sorted from blood, obtained in a trial of the OX40 agonist ivuxolimab. This chain uses TRBV4-1 with TRBJ2-5; TRBD1 aligns across 7 bases. CDR3 loop: CASSQVERGLGTQYF. CDR3 nucleotide sequence: TGCGCCAGCAGCCAAGTTGAGAGGGGGCTGGGGACCCAGTACTTC.